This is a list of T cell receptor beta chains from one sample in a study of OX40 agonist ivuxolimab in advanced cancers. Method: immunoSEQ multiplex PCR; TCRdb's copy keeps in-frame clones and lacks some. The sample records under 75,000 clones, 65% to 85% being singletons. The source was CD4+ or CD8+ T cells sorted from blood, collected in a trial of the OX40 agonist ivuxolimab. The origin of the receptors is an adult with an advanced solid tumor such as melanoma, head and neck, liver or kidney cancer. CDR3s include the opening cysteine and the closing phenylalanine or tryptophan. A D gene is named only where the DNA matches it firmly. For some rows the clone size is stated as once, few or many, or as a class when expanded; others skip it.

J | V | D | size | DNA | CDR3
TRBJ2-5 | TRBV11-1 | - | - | TGTGCCAGCAGCTTAGAAGCAGAGACCCAGTACTTC | CASSLEAETQYF
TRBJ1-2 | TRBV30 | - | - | TGTGCCCGGACGGACCCAAACTATGGCTACACCTTC | CARTDPNYGYTF
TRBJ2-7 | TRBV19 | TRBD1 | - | TGTGCCAGTAGCATCGACAGGGGAAGGCCCTACGAGCAGTACTTC | CASSIDRGRPYEQYF
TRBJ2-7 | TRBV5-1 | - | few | TGCGCCAGCAGCCCGGACCCCTCCACCTACGAGCAGTACTTC | CASSPDPSTYEQYF
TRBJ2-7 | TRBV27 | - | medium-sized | TGTGCCAGCAGTTTCCCCCCTTACTACGAGCAGTACTTC | CASSFPPYYEQYF
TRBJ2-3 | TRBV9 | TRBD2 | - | TGTGCCAGCAGCGTCGCTGCGGGGGGGCCAGATACGCAGTATTTT | CASSVAAGGPDTQYF
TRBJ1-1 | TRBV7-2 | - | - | TGTGCCAGCAGCCCCCCCGGGGTGAGGGGGAACACTGAAGCTTTCTTT | CASSPPGVRGNTEAFF
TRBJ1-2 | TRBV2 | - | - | TGTGCCAGCGGCCAAAATGGCTACACCTTC | CASGQNGYTF
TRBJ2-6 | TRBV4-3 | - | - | TGCGCCAGCAGCCGGGGGGCGGTGTCTGGGGCCAACGTCCTGACTTTC | CASSRGAVSGANVLTF
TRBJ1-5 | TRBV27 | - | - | TGTGCCAGCAGTTTCAACTTGGAAAGTCAGCCCCAGCATTTT | CASSFNLESQPQHF
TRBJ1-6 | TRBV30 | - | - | TGTGCCTGGAGCCGGGGGGGTGGCTCCTATAATTCACCCCTCCACTTT | CAWSRGGGSYNSPLHF
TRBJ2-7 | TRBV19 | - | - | TGTGCCAGTAGTATCCATATCTCCTACGAGCAGTACTTC | CASSIHISYEQYF
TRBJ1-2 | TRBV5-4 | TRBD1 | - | TGTGCCAGCAGCTATGGGACAGGGATTCACTATGGCTACACCTTC | CASSYGTGIHYGYTF
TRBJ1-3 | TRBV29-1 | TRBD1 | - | TGCAGCGCCCGACCGGACAGGGGCGGAGACACCATATATTTT | CSARPDRGGDTIYF
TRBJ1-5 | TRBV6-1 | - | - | TGTGCCGGCTCAGGGGCGTATAGCAATCAGCCCCAGCATTTT | CAGSGAYSNQPQHF
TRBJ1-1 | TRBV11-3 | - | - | TGTGCCAGCAGCTTAGATACGAATTGGGCTGAAGCTTTCTTT | CASSLDTNWAEAFF
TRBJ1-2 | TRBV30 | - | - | TGTGCCTGGACTGGCCCTTGGGGCTACACCTTC | CAWTGPWGYTF
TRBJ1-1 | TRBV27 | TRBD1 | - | TGTGCCAGCACCCTCCTGGGCGGACAGGGGTTTCCTGCTTTCTTT | CASTLLGGQGFPAFF
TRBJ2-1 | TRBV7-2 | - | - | TGTGCCAGCAGCTTAAACAGGAATGAGCAGTTCTTC | CASSLNRNEQFF
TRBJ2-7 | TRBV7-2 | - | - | TGTGCCAGCGGGAGCGCTTACGAGCAGTACTTC | CASGSAYEQYF
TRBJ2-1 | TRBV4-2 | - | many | TGTGCCAGCAGCCAAGCGAGTAGAATATCCTACAATGAGCAGTTCTTC | CASSQASRISYNEQFF
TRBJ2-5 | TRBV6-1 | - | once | TGTGCCAGCAAAGAGGGGTTGAGGGCCCAGTACTTC | CASKEGLRAQYF
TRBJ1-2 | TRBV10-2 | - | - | TGCGCCAGCAGTGACGGAAGCGGCTATGGCTACACCTTC | CASSDGSGYGYTF
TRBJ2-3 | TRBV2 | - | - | TGTGCCAGCGGGGCGGGCCTCACAGATACGCAGTATTTT | CASGAGLTDTQYF
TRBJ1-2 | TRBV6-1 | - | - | TGTGCCAGCAGTGAGACGTGGGACTATGGCTACACCTTC | CASSETWDYGYTF
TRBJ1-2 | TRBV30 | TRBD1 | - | TGTGCCTGGAGTGTACTTCGGACAGGATTTGGCTACACCTTC | CAWSVLRTGFGYTF
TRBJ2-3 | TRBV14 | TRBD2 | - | TGTGCCAGCAGTCCATTGGGACTAGCGGCAGATACGCAGTATTTT | CASSPLGLAADTQYF
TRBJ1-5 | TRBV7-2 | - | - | TGTGCCAGCAGGGGGACGGTCAATCAGCCCCAGCATTTT | CASRGTVNQPQHF
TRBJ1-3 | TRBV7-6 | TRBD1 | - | TGTGCCAGCAGTCTCGGGACAGCCTCTGGAAACACCATATATTTT | CASSLGTASGNTIYF
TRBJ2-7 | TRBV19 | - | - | TGTGCCAGTAGTATTGGGGACGGGTCCTCCTACGAGCAGTACTTC | CASSIGDGSSYEQYF
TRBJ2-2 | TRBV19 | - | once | TGTGCCAGTAGTATTAGGTATGGGGAGCTGTTTTTT | CASSIRYGELFF
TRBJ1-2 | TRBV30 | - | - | TGTGCCTGGAGTTATTCAGGGCTGAACTATGGCTACACCTTC | CAWSYSGLNYGYTF
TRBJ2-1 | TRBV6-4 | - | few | TGTGCCAGCAGTGGGTACGATAAGGGGGAGCAGTTCTTC | CASSGYDKGEQFF
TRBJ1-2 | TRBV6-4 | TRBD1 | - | TGTGCCAGCAGAACAGGGGGGACGAACTATGGCTACACCTTC | CASRTGGTNYGYTF
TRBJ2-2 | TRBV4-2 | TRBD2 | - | TGTGCCAGCAGCCAAGCCCCGGGACTAGCGGGGCTGAACACCGGGGAGCTGTTTTTT | CASSQAPGLAGLNTGELFF
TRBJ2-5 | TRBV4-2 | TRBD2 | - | TGTGCCAGCAGCCAAGGGACTAGCGGGGGGGCCGGAGAGACCCAGTACTTC | CASSQGTSGGAGETQYF
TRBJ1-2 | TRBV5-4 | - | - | TGTGCCAGCAGCCGGGACAACGGCTATGGCTACACCTTC | CASSRDNGYGYTF
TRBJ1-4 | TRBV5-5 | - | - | TGTGCCAGCAGACCCAACCTTGGGACTAATGAAAAACTGTTTTTT | CASRPNLGTNEKLFF
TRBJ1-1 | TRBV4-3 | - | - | TGCGCCAGCAGCCAAGAAAAGTCGGTGAGAACTGAAGCTTTCTTT | CASSQEKSVRTEAFF
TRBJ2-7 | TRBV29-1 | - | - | TGCAGCGTCGGACCCGGGAGCTACGAGCAGTACTTC | CSVGPGSYEQYF
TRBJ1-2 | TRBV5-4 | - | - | TGTGCCAGCAGCTTGGCACGGGGCGCCTTGGGCTACACCTTC | CASSLARGALGYTF
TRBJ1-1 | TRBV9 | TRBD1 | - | TGTGCCAGCAGCGCTGGGGGACAGCCGAACACTGAAGCTTTCTTT | CASSAGGQPNTEAFF
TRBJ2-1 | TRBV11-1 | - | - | TGTGCCAGCAGCTCACCTCTGGATAGCCGATTATACAATGAGCAGTTCTTC | CASSSPLDSRLYNEQFF
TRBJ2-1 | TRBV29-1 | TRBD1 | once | TGCAGCGTTGAATTTTCCTCCGGGACAGGCCTCAATGAGCAGTTCTTC | CSVEFSSGTGLNEQFF